This T cell receptor beta chain was obtained from a study of T cells after posttransplantation cyclophosphamide. Findings of the study overall: Recipient CMV seropositivity and CMV reactivation strongly tracked TRB clonality.

Only in-frame clones appear in the TCRdb table, and some are missing; sequencing was by immunoSEQ multiplex PCR. The sample has roughly 26,000 clones, none seen only once. Germline CDR1 is MNHNS and CDR2 is SASEGT. J was trimmed by 0 bases and V by 5 bases; bases with no gene match: 5. The CDR3 is made up of 15 amino acids. This clone was seen only a few times. Antigen: not known. Input material: PBMCs. The receptor was isolated from a man aged 45-65 years in good health, CMV-negative, and a related stem cell transplant donor. The gene calls are TRBV6-1 and TRBJ1-1; TRBD1 aligns across 8 bases. The CDR3 DNA reads TGTGCCAGCAGTACCAACAGGGGGATGAACACTGAAGCTTTCTTT. Translating it yields CASSTNRGMNTEAFF.